Listed below are T cell receptor beta chains from one sample, sequenced in a study of control samples from healthy donors and cancer patients. Data came from immunoSEQ multiplex PCR; TCRdb stores just in-frame clones and leaves some out. The sample shows over 85,000 clones, 88% of them seen only once. Specimen: PBMCs. The receptor set was obtained from a woman aged 55-69 years with lung cancer. CDR3s include the opening cysteine and the closing phenylalanine or tryptophan. Fields, in order: CDR3 DNA, CDR3 protein, J gene, clone size, D gene, V gene. The D gene is left open where the match is weak. Rows may omit the clone size; those that give it use once, few, many or a size class.

TGCGCCAGCAGGCAGTCGCGAGGGTTGACTTTCTTT | CASRQSRGLTFF | TRBJ1-1 | . | . | TRBV5-1
TGTGCCAGCAGCACGACCGACAGGGCCCACAATCAGCCCCAGCATTTT | CASSTTDRAHNQPQHF | TRBJ1-5 | few | TRBD1 | TRBV5-6
TGTGCCAGCAGGCGTCATGGTCTGAGTTCCTATAATTCACCCCTCCACTTT | CASRRHGLSSYNSPLHF | TRBJ1-6 | . | . | TRBV28
TGCGCCAGCAGCTTGACAGGGGGCGATGGCTATGGCTACACCTTC | CASSLTGGDGYGYTF | TRBJ1-2 | once | TRBD1 | TRBV5-1
TGTGCCAGCAGTGAAGCAGCTAGCGGGAGGGGCGAGCAGTACTTC | CASSEAASGRGEQYF | TRBJ2-7 | once | TRBD2 | TRBV6-1
TGTGCCAGCAGTTACGCCCTAGCGGGAGCTTATGAGCAGTTCTTC | CASSYALAGAYEQFF | TRBJ2-1 | . | TRBD2 | TRBV6-5
TGTGCCAGCAGCTTGGCCCCTCCGGGGTTGACTAATGAAAAACTGTTTTTT | CASSLAPPGLTNEKLFF | TRBJ1-4 | . | . | TRBV7-8
TGCGCCAGCAGCTTGGCAGCAACTAATGAAAAACTGTTTTTT | CASSLAATNEKLFF | TRBJ1-4 | . | . | TRBV5-1
TGTGCCAGCAGCTCTAGAGTGACTAGCGGGAGGGGTGAGCAGTTCTTC | CASSSRVTSGRGEQFF | TRBJ2-1 | . | TRBD2 | TRBV9
TGTGCCAGCAGGAGGGGGGGTAGCTATGGCTACACCTTC | CASRRGGSYGYTF | TRBJ1-2 | . | . | TRBV6-5
TGCGCCAGCAGCTACGCACAGGGGATTAATGAAAAACTGTTTTTT | CASSYAQGINEKLFF | TRBJ1-4 | . | TRBD1 | TRBV5-1
TGTGCCACCGGGACTAGCACAGATACGCAGTATTTT | CATGTSTDTQYF | TRBJ2-3 | . | . | TRBV6-5
TGCGCCAGCAGCTTGACCACAGGGGGCGATCAGCCCCAGCATTTT | CASSLTTGGDQPQHF | TRBJ1-5 | . | TRBD1 | TRBV5-1
TGTGCCAGTAGCCGCGACAGAGACTACGAGCAGTACTTC | CASSRDRDYEQYF | TRBJ2-7 | . | . | TRBV19
TGCGCCAGCAGCTTGAAAACGCCCGACAATGAGCAGTTCTTC | CASSLKTPDNEQFF | TRBJ2-1 | few | . | TRBV5-1
TGTGCCAGCAGCCCCCTGGGTCCGGGTGTGGAAGGCTACACCTTC | CASSPLGPGVEGYTF | TRBJ1-2 | . | . | TRBV3-1/TRBV3-2
TGTGCCAGCAGCTTAACGATCCTAGCGTGTTGGGAGCAGTACTTC | CASSLTILACWEQYF | TRBJ2-7 | few | . | TRBV7-3
TGTGCCAGCTCACCCCGGGACAGGGAAGGTGGCTACACCTTC | CASSPRDREGGYTF | TRBJ1-2 | . | TRBD1 | TRBV18
TGTGCCAGTAGCCCGACAGGGGGCGGAAGTGGCTACACCTTC | CASSPTGGGSGYTF | TRBJ1-2 | . | TRBD1 | TRBV19
TGCAGTGCTAGAGCGGGGGATGGCTACACCTTC | CSARAGDGYTF | TRBJ1-2 | once | . | TRBV20-1
TGCGCCAGCAGCACGGGACTAGAAGCCGGGGAGCTGTTTTTT | CASSTGLEAGELFF | TRBJ2-2 | . | TRBD2 | TRBV5-1
TGTGCCAGCAGCTTGGAGCAGGCCTCTCTCAGAAACACTGAAGCTTTCTTT | CASSLEQASLRNTEAFF | TRBJ1-1 | . | . | TRBV5-4
TGTGCCAGCCTACCGACTAGCGGGGGGGCCGTAGAGCAGTTCTTC | CASLPTSGGAVEQFF | TRBJ2-1 | once | TRBD2 | TRBV6-5
TGTGCCAGCAGCTCCCGAGGGCGTAGTTCGGACACCTCCTACGAGCAGTACTTC | CASSSRGRSSDTSYEQYF | TRBJ2-7 | . | . | TRBV7-9
TGTGCCAGCAGCGCCGCCGGGACAACGTCCTACGAGCAGTACTTC | CASSAAGTTSYEQYF | TRBJ2-7 | . | . | TRBV27
TGTGCCTGGAGAATCAAACTCCCGGGGACCTACGAGCAGTACTTC | CAWRIKLPGTYEQYF | TRBJ2-7 | . | . | TRBV30
TGTGCCAGCAGCTTGGTGGGGACTTGGGGGAGAGGCACAGATACGCAGTATTTT | CASSLVGTWGRGTDTQYF | TRBJ2-3 | . | . | TRBV5-6
TGTGCCAGCACCCTCCGGGGCGAGCAGTACTTC | CASTLRGEQYF | TRBJ2-7 | . | . | TRBV28
TGTGCCAGTAGTATAGGGTATGTTACTCAAGAGACCCAGTACTTC | CASSIGYVTQETQYF | TRBJ2-5 | . | . | TRBV19
TGTGCCAGCTCACCCTCCCAGGGAGGGCTCTACAATGAGCAGTTCTTC | CASSPSQGGLYNEQFF | TRBJ2-1 | . | TRBD2 | TRBV18
TGTGCCAGCAGCTTAGCTTGGCAAGAGACCCAGTACTTC | CASSLAWQETQYF | TRBJ2-5 | . | . | TRBV11-3
TGTGCCAGCAGTGATTCCAGAAGGGGTGACAATGAGCAGTTCTTC | CASSDSRRGDNEQFF | TRBJ2-1 | . | . | TRBV25-1
TGTGCCAGCAGTGTTCTTACAGGGGGTCATGGCTACACCTTC | CASSVLTGGHGYTF | TRBJ1-2 | . | TRBD1 | TRBV2
TGTGCCAGCAGTGAAGCCTACGGGACAGGGGTCTACGAGCAGTACTTC | CASSEAYGTGVYEQYF | TRBJ2-7 | . | TRBD1 | TRBV6-1
TGTGCCAGCAGTAAGGCGGGGGGTTACGAGCAGTACTTC | CASSKAGGYEQYF | TRBJ2-7 | . | TRBD2 | TRBV25-1
TGTGCCAGCTCACCGATTTGGGACACATCCTATAACACCGGGGAGCTGTTTTTT | CASSPIWDTSYNTGELFF | TRBJ2-2 | . | . | TRBV18
TGTGCCACCAAGTTGGTTCTAGCGGGAGAGGTGTACGAGCAGTACTTC | CATKLVLAGEVYEQYF | TRBJ2-7 | . | TRBD2 | TRBV24-1
TGCGCCAGCAGCCAAACAGCATTAATCGACAGGGAAGGGACTGAAGCTTTCTTT | CASSQTALIDREGTEAFF | TRBJ1-1 | . | TRBD1 | TRBV4-3
TGCGCCAGCAGCCAATTAGGGACCAAGAACACTGAAGCTTTCTTT | CASSQLGTKNTEAFF | TRBJ1-1 | . | . | TRBV4-3
TGTGCCAGCAGCTTAACTAGTGAGGGCTACAATGAGCAGTTCTTC | CASSLTSEGYNEQFF | TRBJ2-1 | once | . | TRBV11-3
TGTGCCATCAGTGATCCTACAGGCCACACTGAAGCTTTCTTT | CAISDPTGHTEAFF | TRBJ1-1 | few | . | TRBV10-3
TGTGCCAGCAGCCAAGGAATCTCTTCGATGGAGACCCAGTACTTC | CASSQGISSMETQYF | TRBJ2-5 | . | . | TRBV14
TGTGCCAGCAGTGAACAGGGGACTAATGAAAAACTGTTTTTT | CASSEQGTNEKLFF | TRBJ1-4 | . | . | TRBV2
TGTGCCAGCTCACCAGGGAACTCTGGGGCCAACGTCCTGACTTTC | CASSPGNSGANVLTF | TRBJ2-6 | . | . | TRBV18
TGTGCCAGCAGTAAACGGACAGGGGATAATTCACCCCTCCACTTT | CASSKRTGDNSPLHF | TRBJ1-6 | . | TRBD1 | TRBV27
TGTGCCAGCAGCGTAGCTGGACAGGGGAACACTGAAGCTTTCTTT | CASSVAGQGNTEAFF | TRBJ1-1 | . | TRBD1 | TRBV9
TGTGCCAGCTCCGGGACAGGGTCTTCCTACGAGCAGTACTTC | CASSGTGSSYEQYF | TRBJ2-7 | . | . | TRBV21-1
TGCAGCGTTGGGCAGGGCACTAAGGAAGATACGCAGTATTTT | CSVGQGTKEDTQYF | TRBJ2-3 | . | . | TRBV29-1
TGTGCCAGTAGTATAGAAGGTAACTATGGCTACACCTTC | CASSIEGNYGYTF | TRBJ1-2 | . | . | TRBV19